The rows below give T cell receptor beta chains drawn from one sample of a study of control samples from healthy donors and cancer patients. Data came from immunoSEQ multiplex PCR; TCRdb stores just in-frame clones and leaves some out. The repertoire holds under 450,000 clones, with approximately 92% as singletons. The source material was PBMCs. The receptors derive from a man aged 35-49 years with head and neck cancer. CDR3s include the opening cysteine and the closing phenylalanine or tryptophan.

j_call v_call cdr3_aa
TRBJ1-2 TRBV11-2 CASSTRQLLYGYTF
TRBJ1-5 TRBV7-8 CASSSDQGGNQPQHF
TRBJ2-5 TRBV5-1 CASSPGRGAKETQYF
TRBJ2-6 TRBV19 CASSIPTSGSAGANVLTF
TRBJ1-6 TRBV7-2 CASSLSGGWSPLHF
TRBJ1-1 TRBV6-5 CASSNRGGEAFF
TRBJ2-7 TRBV20-1 CSASLAGVGEQYF
TRBJ1-1 TRBV16 CASSQSEAGATEAFF
TRBJ1-1 TRBV5-1 CASSLAASGGGSAFF
TRBJ1-1 TRBV24-1 CATRQGGTEAFF
TRBJ1-1 TRBV12-3/TRBV12-4 CASTSETGGKAFF
TRBJ2-5 TRBV7-3 CASSKGLVTETQYF
TRBJ2-7 TRBV9 CASSVGERTLYEQYF
TRBJ2-5 TRBV30 CAWTGLAGPGETQYF
TRBJ2-1 TRBV20-1 CSATGYNEQFF
TRBJ1-1 TRBV28 CASSPRGGTEAFF
TRBJ1-1 TRBV11-2 CASRGRGALGTEAFF
TRBJ2-4 TRBV28 CASSFRGVKNIQYF
TRBJ2-7 TRBV7-2 CASSTGQGTYEQYF
TRBJ2-7 TRBV3-1/TRBV3-2 CASSRHWGGEQYF
TRBJ1-1 TRBV30 CAWMGGGFSEAFF
TRBJ1-3 TRBV2 CASRATGSGNTIYF
TRBJ2-3 TRBV7-8 CASSLPFGSPDTQYF
TRBJ1-6 TRBV27 CASSLWVAQLERDSPLHF
TRBJ1-6 TRBV27 CASTLTGYNSPLHF
TRBJ1-5 TRBV4-2 CASSQDPVNQPQHF
TRBJ1-1 TRBV28 CASLSPGDEAFF
TRBJ2-3 TRBV4-1 CASSQALEVADTQYF
TRBJ2-3 TRBV5-1 CASSLTGGAHTDTQYF
TRBJ2-2 TRBV6-6 CASSYEGANTGELFF
TRBJ2-7 TRBV30 CAWRTGSYEQYF
TRBJ2-3 TRBV24-1 CATSDLHRREGADTQYF
TRBJ1-1 TRBV30 CAWYRLGRAFF
TRBJ2-5 TRBV11-2 CASSLERTQETQYF
TRBJ2-1 TRBV12-3/TRBV12-4 CASSLAPAHEQFF
TRBJ2-5 TRBV28 CASSLPSGRARSVETQYF
TRBJ1-1 TRBV30 CAWSGPDGMNTEAFF
TRBJ2-5 TRBV11-2 CASSLQGLETQYF
TRBJ2-1 TRBV5-4 CASSPGLLSYNEQFF
TRBJ1-1 TRBV6-4 CASSDGTVNTEAFF
TRBJ2-3 TRBV11-2 CASSGQVSTDTQYF
TRBJ1-2 TRBV19 CASSISTGTAVGYTF
TRBJ1-2 TRBV5-6 CASSLAGQNYGYTF
TRBJ2-3 TRBV28 CASSTGPKSTDTQYF
TRBJ1-5 TRBV3-1/TRBV3-2 CASSPGGNSNQPQHF
TRBJ2-3 TRBV5-1 CASSTPTGMTDTQYF
TRBJ2-7 TRBV6-2/TRBV6-3 CASSYEAGGPYEQYF
TRBJ2-5 TRBV18 CASSPGRAPGTQYF
TRBJ1-1 TRBV18 CASSPEGGENTEAFF
TRBJ2-2 TRBV30 CAIPKLRATGELFF
TRBJ2-7 TRBV30 CAWSTGGYEQYF
TRBJ2-1 TRBV11-2 CASSPAPTEQFF
TRBJ2-3 TRBV5-6 CASTPGRVARDTQYF